The 30 T cell receptor beta chains reported below all come from one sample, sequenced in a study of blood T cell repertoires in COVID-19. The table came from immunoSEQ multiplex PCR; TCRdb's copy has only in-frame clones and leaves some out. Seen here are 200,000 to 250,000 clones, roughly 88% observed once, and the top ten hold about 3.5%. Sequencing used PBMCs or T cells enriched from blood (not recorded which). These receptors all stem from a woman between 25 and 40 years old who had been exposed to COVID-19.

The chain has TRBV7-9 and TRBJ1-2; TRBD1 matches 7 bases. The CDR3 extends over 13 amino acids. The V gene end was trimmed by 5 bases and the J gene end by 4 bases; junction bases not matched to a gene: 4. Germline V gene lookup returns CDR1 SEHNR and CDR2 FQNEAQ (reference sequence). The CDR3 DNA is TGTGCCAGCAGCCCGGGACAGACCTATGGCTACACCTTC. Translating it yields CASSPGQTYGYTF.

The rearrangement uses TRBV19 and TRBJ2-5, with 7 bases identical to TRBD2. CDR1 LNHDA and CDR2 SQIVND come from the germline V gene (reference sequence). This CDR3 region has 16 residues. J gave up 5 bases and V 4 bases, and 13 bases lay outside the gene matches. In DNA, the CDR3 is TGTGCCAGTAGTAGCTTACTGGAGCGGGATTTGGAGACCCAGTACTTC. It codes for CASSSLLERDLETQYF. The variable domain in full, completed from reference TRBV19 and TRBJ2-5, reads DGGITQSPKYLFRKEGQNVTLSCEQNLNHDAMYWYRQDPGQGLRLIYYSQIVNDFQKGDIAEGYSVSREKKESFPLTVTSAQKNPTAFYLCASSSLLERDLETQYFGPGTRLLVL.

V usage is TRBV10-2 and J usage is TRBJ2-1; 14 bases align to TRBD2. Trimming took 4 bases from V and 2 from J; bases not matched to a gene: 7. The CDR3 totals 18 residues. Germline loops: CDR1 WSHSY, CDR2 SAAADI. CDR3 sequence (DNA): TGCGCCAGCAGTGCGGGACTAGCGGGAGATGGCCCCTACAATGAGCAGTTCTTC. Translation gives CASSAGLAGDGPYNEQFF.

The chain employs TRBV21-1 and TRBJ2-7; TRBD2 reflects the table's D call only, with no check against the DNA. TRBV21-1 is an annotated pseudogene. This CDR3 is 16 amino acids long. The CDR3 sequence is CASSSRRRGNCHEQYF. As DNA, the CDR3 is TGTGCCAGCAGCTCTCGAAGGCGGGGGAATTGCCACGAGCAGTACTTC.

The V gene is TRBV3-1 (or the pseudogene TRBV3-2), the J gene TRBJ1-2; D remains ambiguous. This CDR3 is 15 amino acids long. Trimming stripped 4 bases from V and 4 bases from J, with 16 bases between. Germline CDR1 and CDR2: LGHDT and YNNKEL (reference sequence). CDR3 amino acids: CASSPSLIPFYGYTF. DNA of the CDR3: TGTGCCAGCAGCCCCTCCCTTATCCCTTTCTATGGCTACACCTTC.

The CDR3, as DNA: TGTGCCAGTAGTTCGGGCAGGGGCGCTGAAGCTTTCTTT. This codes for CASSSGRGAEAFF. The chain employs TRBV19 and TRBJ1-1, with D possibly matching TRBD1 (6 bases). This CDR3 contains 13 residues. Per the germline V gene, CDR1 is LNHDA and CDR2 is SQIVND (reference sequence). The V and J ends lost 5 bases and 6 bases respectively, with 13 bases between them.

The chain employs TRBV3-1 (or the pseudogene TRBV3-2) and TRBJ2-1, with 8 nucleotides matching TRBD2. The CDR3 extends over 16 amino acids. CDR1 and CDR2 (germline): LGHDT, YNNKEL (reference sequence). V was clipped by 2 bases and J by 3 bases; unmatched bases: 6. CDR3 in DNA: TGTGCCAGCAGCCAAATATCACTAGCGGACTACAATGAGCAGTTCTTC. Amino acids: CASSQISLADYNEQFF.

This clone was detected only once. This chain links TRBV6-6 with TRBJ1-5; D possibly corresponds to TRBD1 (6 bases). The CDR3 sequence is 16 residues long. Trimming cost V 6 bases and J 4 bases, with 19 bases left between them. The germline V gene has CDR1 MNHNY and CDR2 SVGAGI (reference sequence). The CDR3 nucleotides are TGTGCCAGCAGCTTGGGGGCAGGGAGAGCAAATCAGCCCCAGCATTTT. Amino acids: CASSLGAGRANQPQHF.

The gene calls are TRBV13 and TRBJ2-7; D is undetermined. Trimming removed 0 bases at V and 0 bases at J, with 9 bases between. The CDR3 length is 15 residues. Germline CDR1 reads PRHDT; CDR2 reads FYEKMQ (reference sequence). CDR3 amino acids: CASSLGVVTSYEQYF. The CDR3, as DNA: TGTGCCAGCAGCTTAGGGGTAGTTACCTCCTACGAGCAGTACTTC.

The rearrangement links TRBV11-3 to TRBJ2-3, with 8 bases fitting TRBD1. The CDR3 loop spans 16 amino acids. From germline, CDR1 is SGHNT and CDR2 YENEEA. The J segment lost 4 bases and the V segment lost 4 bases, leaving 10 bases of the junction unmatched. This CDR3 is CASSSLTGDLPDTQYF. The CDR3 DNA reads TGTGCCAGCAGCTCTTTGACAGGGGATCTTCCAGATACGCAGTATTTT.

The rearrangement uses TRBV6-5 and TRBJ1-2, with 12 bases fitting TRBD1. CDR3 length equals 15 residues. The V gene end was trimmed by 5 bases and the J gene end by 4 bases; junction bases not matched to a gene: 5. Looked up from germline, CDR1 is MNHEY and CDR2 is SVGAGI. The CDR3 DNA reads TGTGCCAGCAGTCGCGGGACAGGGGGCGCCTATGGCTACACCTTC. It is translated as CASSRGTGGAYGYTF.

This clone came up once. The V call is TRBV19, the J call TRBJ2-7, with 14 bases matching TRBD2. The V and J ends lost 5 bases and 4 bases, in that order; junction bases with no gene match: 1. Germline V lookup: CDR1 LNHDA, CDR2 SQIVND (reference sequence). The CDR3 is 14 amino acids. CDR3 bases: TGTGCCAGTAGTCGACTAGCGGGAGGGTACGAGCAGTACTTC. Translating it yields CASSRLAGGYEQYF.

This chain uses TRBV6-5 with TRBJ2-1; D not resolved. CDR3 size: 13 residues. Germline CDR1 is MNHEY and CDR2 is SVGAGI. The V end lost 5 bases, the J end lost 6 bases, and 11 bases lay between the germline ends. The CDR3 region is CASSHAIGNEQFF. The CDR3 DNA follows: TGTGCCAGCAGTCACGCCATCGGCAATGAGCAGTTCTTC.

The chain employs TRBV18 and TRBJ2-2; D ambiguous. From germline, CDR1 is KGHSH and CDR2 LQKENI. V was cut by 7 bases and J by 0 bases, with 6 bases left in between. This CDR3 region has 13 residues. The CDR3 here is CASFPPNTGELFF. CDR3 sequence (DNA): TGTGCCAGCTTTCCTCCGAACACCGGGGAGCTGTTTTTT.

The chain has TRBV7-9 and TRBJ2-1; maybe TRBD2 (5 bases). V was trimmed by 5 bases and J by 8 bases, leaving 22 bases between them. Germline lookup yields CDR1 SEHNR and CDR2 FQNEAQ (reference sequence). The CDR3 is 16 amino acids. The CDR3 sequence: CASSPGESKERDEQFF. The CDR3 bases are TGTGCCAGCAGCCCCGGGGAATCCAAAGAACGGGATGAGCAGTTCTTC.

The genes are TRBV19 and TRBJ1-2, with TRBD1 as a possible D gene (6 bases). Germline V gene sequence: CDR1 LNHDA, CDR2 SQIVND (reference sequence). The CDR3 sequence is 14 residues long. The V gene lost 9 bases and the J gene lost 8 bases, with 22 bases spanning the gap. CDR3 amino acids: CASATGMAPRGYTF. CDR3 nucleotide sequence: TGTGCCAGCGCCACAGGGATGGCCCCCCGGGGCTACACCTTC. Looking up the rest from reference TRBV19 and TRBJ1-2 gives the full variable domain: DGGITQSPKYLFRKEGQNVTLSCEQNLNHDAMYWYRQDPGQGLRLIYYSQIVNDFQKGDIAEGYSVSREKKESFPLTVTSAQKNPTAFYLCASATGMAPRGYTFGSGTRLTVV.

The chain carries TRBV29-1 and TRBJ2-7, with 9 bases aligning to TRBD1. Germline assignment: CDR1 SQVTM and CDR2 ANQGSEA. This CDR3 spans 15 amino acids. V was clipped by 7 bases and J by 3 bases; unmatched bases: 13. The CDR3 here is CSGPLFGQGLYEQYF. The CDR3 DNA is TGCAGCGGCCCCCTCTTCGGACAGGGGCTCTACGAGCAGTACTTC.

The chain combines TRBV19 with TRBJ2-1; TRBD2 aligns across 8 bases. The V and J ends lost 5 bases and 0 bases, in that order; junction bases with no gene match: 6. The CDR3 sequence is 16 residues long. In germline, CDR1 is LNHDA, CDR2 SQIVND (reference sequence). The CDR3 sequence: CASSPRTSFSYNEQFF. CDR3 nucleotide sequence: TGTGCCAGTAGTCCCCGGACTAGCTTCTCCTACAATGAGCAGTTCTTC.

The chain is built from TRBV18 and TRBJ2-7; D remains ambiguous. V lost 2 bases, J lost 6 bases, and 11 bases lay in between. Germline CDR1 and CDR2: KGHSH and LQKENI. The CDR3 contains 13 residues. CDR3 nucleotide sequence: TGTGCCAGCTCACCAATCCAGGTTAGCGAGCAGTACTTC. Amino acid sequence: CASSPIQVSEQYF.

This chain uses TRBV19 with TRBJ2-1; D perhaps matches TRBD1 (6 bases). Germline loops: CDR1 LNHDA, CDR2 SQIVND (reference sequence). The ends were cut back, 7 bases at V and 6 bases at J, with 13 bases in the middle. CDR3 length: 13 residues. In DNA, the CDR3 is TGTGCCAGTATTCCGACAGGTCGCAATGAGCAGTTCTTC. It encodes CASIPTGRNEQFF.

This clone was seen a few times. The J gene is TRBJ1-4, the V gene TRBV20-1; D is unclear. There are 14 residues in the CDR3. Trimming cost V 3 bases and J 2 bases, with 10 bases left between them. The germline V gene has CDR1 DFQATT and CDR2 SNEGSKA (reference sequence). The CDR3 DNA reads TGCAGTGCTAGTATCCAGGCGACTAATGAAAAACTGTTTTTT. Amino acid sequence: CSASIQATNEKLFF.

The gene calls are TRBV7-9 and TRBJ2-3; TRBD2 might be the D (6 bases). Trimming took off 6 bases at V and 4 bases at J, with 20 bases between the two ends. This CDR3 has 16 residues. Germline CDR1 and CDR2: SEHNR and FQNEAQ (reference sequence). The CDR3: CASSGGIAERADTQYF. The CDR3 coding sequence is TGTGCCAGCAGTGGGGGTATAGCGGAGAGGGCAGATACGCAGTATTTT.

Only one count was recorded for this clone. V is TRBV7-9 and J is TRBJ2-7; 10 bases are shared with TRBD2. Per germline, CDR1 SEHNR and CDR2 FQNEAQ (reference sequence). The CDR3 has 16 amino acids. The J segment lost 0 bases and the V segment lost 6 bases, leaving 8 bases of the junction unmatched. CDR3 loop: CASSYGLAASSYEQYF. The CDR3 region has the DNA TGTGCCAGCAGTTACGGACTAGCGGCCTCCTCCTACGAGCAGTACTTC.

This chain connects TRBV10-1 to TRBJ2-3, with TRBD1 as a possible D gene (6 bases). From germline, CDR1 is WNHNN and CDR2 SYGVQD (reference sequence). Trimming stripped 4 bases from V and 6 bases from J, with 11 bases between. The CDR3 is made up of 13 amino acids. The CDR3 is CASSVYRVDTQYF. The CDR3 region has the DNA TGCGCCAGCAGTGTTTACAGGGTGGATACGCAGTATTTT.

The chain links TRBV7-8 to TRBJ1-5, with a weak D call TRBD1 (5 bases). This CDR3 has 16 amino acids. Trimming took off 1 base at V and 5 bases at J, with 15 bases between the two ends. The germline gives CDR1 SGHVS, CDR2 FQNEAQ. The CDR3 loop is CASSLDPGRADQPQHF. CDR3 nucleotide sequence: TGTGCCAGCAGCTTAGATCCAGGGAGGGCCGATCAGCCCCAGCATTTT.

The chain has TRBV6-5 and TRBJ2-7, with TRBD2 matching over 8 bases. Germline CDR1 and CDR2: MNHEY and SVGAGI. V shed 7 bases, J shed 5 bases, and the junction held 10 bases outside the gene matches. This CDR3 has 14 amino acids. Here the CDR3 DNA reads TGTGCCAGCAAGCGCAAGCGGGAGTCCCACGAGCAGTACTTC. Translating gives CASKRKRESHEQYF.

The J gene is TRBJ2-7, the V gene TRBV5-1; TRBD1 aligns across 10 bases. With V trimmed by 2 bases and J by 6 bases, 5 bases remained unmatched. Looked up from germline, CDR1 is SGHRS and CDR2 is YFSETQ. CDR3 size: 14 residues. CDR3 sequence (DNA): TGCGCCAGCAGCTTCGGGACAGGGGAACCCGAGCAGTACTTC. It encodes CASSFGTGEPEQYF.

The gene calls are TRBV7-9 and TRBJ2-6; D possibly corresponds to TRBD2 (7 bases). This CDR3 is built from 16 residues. The germline V gene encodes CDR1 SEHNR and CDR2 FQNEAQ (reference sequence). The ends were cut back, 3 bases at V and 0 bases at J, with 9 bases in the middle. In nucleotides, the CDR3 is TGTGCCAGCAGCTTTGGGGGGGCCTCTGGGGCCAACGTCCTGACTTTC. Translated: CASSFGGASGANVLTF.

CDR3 DNA sequence: TGTGCCAGTAGTATATTCGGCGGGAGGGATCAGCCCCAGCATTTT. As protein: CASSIFGGRDQPQHF. This chain connects TRBV19 to TRBJ1-5; no clear D. In germline, CDR1 is LNHDA, CDR2 SQIVND (reference sequence). The CDR3 sequence is 15 residues long. V gave up 2 bases and J gave up 5 bases, with 13 bases separating them.

The genes are TRBV7-2 and TRBJ2-1; weak D call: TRBD2 (6 bases). Trimming shortened V by 5 bases and J by 3 bases, and 11 bases separated the two germline ends. This CDR3 contains 14 residues. Germline V gives CDR1 SGHTA, CDR2 FQGNSA. Here the CDR3 DNA reads TGTGCCAGCAGCCATAGCGGAAGCTACAATGAGCAGTTCTTC. The encoded protein is CASSHSGSYNEQFF.